The rows below give T cell receptor beta chains drawn from one sample of a study of brain T cells in children with intractable seizures. Clones were read by immunoSEQ multiplex PCR, and TCRdb kept only the in-frame ones, dropping some. The table includes around 70,000 clones, 85% to 95% detected once. This specimen consisted of peripheral blood, obtained at surgery. Receptor source: a boy in the first two years of life with tuberous sclerosis and intractable seizures. Each CDR3 is given with its conserved first and last residue. A D gene is named only where the DNA matches it firmly. Rows give clone size only sometimes, using once, few, many, or a class for an expanded clone.

clone_size	v_call	j_call	d_call	cdr3_nt	cdr3_aa
NA	TRBV11-2	TRBJ2-1	TRBD2	TGTGCCAGCAGCTTAAGGGGCGGGAGGGCCAGGCTCTACAATGAGCAGTTCTTC	CASSLRGGRARLYNEQFF
once	TRBV3-1/TRBV3-2	TRBJ2-5	TRBD2	TGTGCCAGCAGCCAAGTAGCCAGCGGGGGGGAGACCCAGTACTTC	CASSQVASGGETQYF
NA	TRBV19	TRBJ2-7	TRBD1	TGTGCCAGTAGTACCCCGGGACAGGGGGCTACCTACGAGCAGTACTTC	CASSTPGQGATYEQYF
NA	TRBV30	TRBJ2-3	NA	TGTGCCTGGAGTGTACAGGATACGCAGTATTTT	CAWSVQDTQYF
NA	TRBV3-1/TRBV3-2	TRBJ2-7	NA	TGTGCCAGCAGCCAAGATTCGGGACGTAGGGAGCAGTACTTC	CASSQDSGRREQYF
NA	TRBV6-4	TRBJ2-5	NA	TGTGCCAGCAGTGAGCGCGGGGAGCCCCAAGAGACCCAGTACTTC	CASSERGEPQETQYF
once	TRBV4-1	TRBJ2-5	TRBD1	TGCGCCAGCAGCCAAGGGACAGGCCAAGAGACCCAGTACTTC	CASSQGTGQETQYF
NA	TRBV3-1/TRBV3-2	TRBJ2-6	TRBD1	TGTGCCAGCAGCCAAGATTACGGGACAGGGGACCACGTCCTGACTTTC	CASSQDYGTGDHVLTF
NA	TRBV6-6	TRBJ1-1	TRBD1	TGTGCCAGCAGTTCAGACAGGGTAACGGATGTCACTGAAGCTTTCTTT	CASSSDRVTDVTEAFF
once	TRBV6-5	TRBJ2-1	NA	TGTGCCAGCAGTCTCCCAATTAGTGGTAACAATGAGCAGTTCTTC	CASSLPISGNNEQFF
NA	TRBV4-1	TRBJ1-6	NA	TGCGCCAGCAGCCAAAAGGGGGGTAATTCACCCCTCCACTTT	CASSQKGGNSPLHF